This TCR beta chain emerged from a study of low-dose radiotherapy and immunotherapy resistance in tumors. With V trimmed by 2 bases and J by 6 bases, 7 bases remained unmatched. The germline gives CDR1 GTSNPN, CDR2 SVGIG (reference sequence). The CDR3 runs 13 residues. TRAV and TRBV primers primed cDNA for both TCRalpha and TCRbeta. A roughly 22-cycle PCR with a constant-region primer and V-primer adapter amplified TCRs. MiXCR was run by TCRdb on the reads, yielding one entry per CDR3 protein. The sample holds 100,000 or so distinct CDR3 sequences, around 21% seen once. As to time point: after trial treatment. Treatment noted: LDRT plus nivolumab, ipilimumab, low-dose cyclophosphamide and aspirin (RACIN trial).

The rearrangement links TRBV30 to TRBJ2-7, with 7 positions matching TRBD2. The sequences come from PBMCs, collected after low-dose radiotherapy plus immunotherapy. The TCR originated in a male donor with prostate cancer. The CDR3 DNA sequence: TGTGCCTGGAGTCTGGGGGGGGAGCGCGAGCAGTACTTC. As protein: CAWSLGGEREQYF.